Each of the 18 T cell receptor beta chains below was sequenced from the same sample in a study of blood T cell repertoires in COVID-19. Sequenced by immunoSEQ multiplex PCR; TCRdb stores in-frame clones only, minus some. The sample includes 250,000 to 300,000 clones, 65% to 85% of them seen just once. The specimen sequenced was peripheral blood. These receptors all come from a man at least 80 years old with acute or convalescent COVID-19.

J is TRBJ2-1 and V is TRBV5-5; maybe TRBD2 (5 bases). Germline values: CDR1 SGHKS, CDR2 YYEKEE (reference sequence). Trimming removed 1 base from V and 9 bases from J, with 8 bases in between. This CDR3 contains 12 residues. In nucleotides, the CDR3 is TGTGCCAGCAGCTTGAGGGCGGGTGAGCAGTTCTTC. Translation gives CASSLRAGEQFF.

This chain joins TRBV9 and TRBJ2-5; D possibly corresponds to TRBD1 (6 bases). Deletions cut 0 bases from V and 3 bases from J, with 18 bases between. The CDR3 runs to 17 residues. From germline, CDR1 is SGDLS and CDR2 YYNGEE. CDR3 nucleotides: TGTGCCAGCAGCGTAGACGCGAGGGTCAGGGGTGAAGAGACCCAGTACTTC. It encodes CASSVDARVRGEETQYF.

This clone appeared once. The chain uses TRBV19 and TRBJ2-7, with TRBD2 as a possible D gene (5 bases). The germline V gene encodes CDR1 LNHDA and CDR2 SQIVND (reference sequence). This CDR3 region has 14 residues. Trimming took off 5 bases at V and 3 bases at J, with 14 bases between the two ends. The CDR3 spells CASSGGRVNYEQYF. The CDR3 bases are TGTGCCAGTAGTGGAGGACGGGTAAACTACGAGCAGTACTTC.

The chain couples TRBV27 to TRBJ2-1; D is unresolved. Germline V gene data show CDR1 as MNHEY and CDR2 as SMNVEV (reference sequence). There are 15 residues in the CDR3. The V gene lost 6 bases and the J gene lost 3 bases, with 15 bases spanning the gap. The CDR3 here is CASRNWAENYNEQFF. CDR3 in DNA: TGTGCCAGCAGGAACTGGGCAGAGAACTACAATGAGCAGTTCTTC.

This CDR3 reads CASSLRTSGNTGELFF. DNA for the CDR3: TGCGCCAGCAGTCTGAGGACTAGCGGTAACACCGGGGAGCTGTTTTTT. This chain connects TRBV5-1 to TRBJ2-2; 10 nucleotides agree with TRBD2. The CDR3 extends over 16 amino acids. Trimming removed 5 bases from V and 2 bases from J; junction bases left unmatched: 6. CDR1 is SGHRS and CDR2 is YFSETQ in the germline V gene.

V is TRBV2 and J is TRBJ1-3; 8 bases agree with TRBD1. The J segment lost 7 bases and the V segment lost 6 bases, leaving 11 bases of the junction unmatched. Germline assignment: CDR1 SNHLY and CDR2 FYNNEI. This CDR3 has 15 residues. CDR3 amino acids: CASRTDRVLDNTIYF. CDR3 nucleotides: TGTGCCAGCAGGACGGACAGGGTATTAGATAACACCATATATTTT.

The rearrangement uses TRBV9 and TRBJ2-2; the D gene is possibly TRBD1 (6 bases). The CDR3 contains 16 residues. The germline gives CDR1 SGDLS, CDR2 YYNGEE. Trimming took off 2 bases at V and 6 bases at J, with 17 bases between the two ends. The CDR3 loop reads CASSVGAQGLAGELFF. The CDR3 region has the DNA TGTGCCAGCAGCGTTGGGGCACAGGGTCTAGCCGGGGAGCTGTTTTTT. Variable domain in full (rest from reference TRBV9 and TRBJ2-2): DSGVTQTPKHLITATGQRVTLRCSPRSGDLSVYWYQQSLDQGLQFLIQYYNGEERAKGNILERFSAQQFPDLHSELNLSSLELGDSALYFCASSVGAQGLAGELFFGEGSRLTVL.

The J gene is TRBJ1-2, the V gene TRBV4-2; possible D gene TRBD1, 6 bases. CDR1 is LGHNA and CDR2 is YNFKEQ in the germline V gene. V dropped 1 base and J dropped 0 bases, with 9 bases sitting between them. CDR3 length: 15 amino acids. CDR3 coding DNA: TGTGCCAGCAGCCAAGGGACAGTTACTAACTATGGCTACACCTTC. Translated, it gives CASSQGTVTNYGYTF.

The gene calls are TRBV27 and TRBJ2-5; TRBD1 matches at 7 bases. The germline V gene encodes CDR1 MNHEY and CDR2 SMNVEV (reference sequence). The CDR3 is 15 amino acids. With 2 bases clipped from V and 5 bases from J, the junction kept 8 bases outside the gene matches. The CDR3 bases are TGTGCCAGCAGTTTAAAAAAGGGACAGAGGGAGACCCAGTACTTC. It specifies CASSLKKGQRETQYF.

CDR3 nucleotide sequence: TGTGCCAGCAGCTTAGCAGGGGCATCGAAACAGTTCTTC. It encodes CASSLAGASKQFF. J is TRBJ2-1 and V is TRBV7-6; a weak D match, TRBD1 (5 bases). The CDR3 spans 13 residues. Deletions cut 0 bases from V and 13 bases from J, with 13 bases between. The germline V gene encodes CDR1 SGHVS and CDR2 FNYEAQ. Filled out from reference TRBV7-6 and TRBJ2-1, the complete variable domain reads GAGVSQSPRYKVTKRGQDVALRCDPISGHVSLYWYRQALGQGPEFLTYFNYEAQQDKSGLPNDRFSAERPEGSISTLTIQRTEQRDSAMYRCASSLAGASKQFFGPGTRLTVL.

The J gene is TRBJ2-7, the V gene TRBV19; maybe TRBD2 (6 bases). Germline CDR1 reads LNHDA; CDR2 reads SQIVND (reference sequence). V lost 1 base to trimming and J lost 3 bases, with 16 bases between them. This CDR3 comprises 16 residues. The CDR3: CASSIGSGSGFYEQYF. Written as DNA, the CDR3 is TGTGCCAGTAGTATAGGCTCAGGTAGCGGTTTCTACGAGCAGTACTTC. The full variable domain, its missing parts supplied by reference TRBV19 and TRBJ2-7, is DGGITQSPKYLFRKEGQNVTLSCEQNLNHDAMYWYRQDPGQGLRLIYYSQIVNDFQKGDIAEGYSVSREKKESFPLTVTSAQKNPTAFYLCASSIGSGSGFYEQYFGPGTRLTVT.

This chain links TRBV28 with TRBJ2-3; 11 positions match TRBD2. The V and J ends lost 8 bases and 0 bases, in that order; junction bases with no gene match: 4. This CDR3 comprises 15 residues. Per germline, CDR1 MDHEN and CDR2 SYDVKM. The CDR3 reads CASSRLAGSTDTQYF. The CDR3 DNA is TGTGCCAGCTCCAGACTAGCGGGGAGCACAGATACGCAGTATTTT.

The CDR3 protein is CASRWGTANNEKLFF. The CDR3 bases are TGTGCCAGCAGGTGGGGGACAGCTAATAATGAAAAACTGTTTTTT. V is TRBV28 and J is TRBJ1-4; 7 positions agree with TRBD1. J lost 4 bases, V lost 6 bases, and 8 bases had no gene match. Germline V lookup: CDR1 MDHEN, CDR2 SYDVKM. The CDR3 extends over 15 amino acids.

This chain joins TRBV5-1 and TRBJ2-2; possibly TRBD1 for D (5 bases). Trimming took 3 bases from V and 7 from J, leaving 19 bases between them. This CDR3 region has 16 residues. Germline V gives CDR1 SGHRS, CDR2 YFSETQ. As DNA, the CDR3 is TGCGCCAGCAGCTCTTCAGGGTTTACTGAGGTCGGGGAGCTGTTTTTT. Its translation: CASSSSGFTEVGELFF.

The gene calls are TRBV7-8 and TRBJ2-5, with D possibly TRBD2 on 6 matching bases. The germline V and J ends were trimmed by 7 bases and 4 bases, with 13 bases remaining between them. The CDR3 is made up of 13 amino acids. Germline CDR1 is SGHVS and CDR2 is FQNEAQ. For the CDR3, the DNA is TGTGCCAGCAACTCGCGGGGCACAGAGACCCAGTACTTC. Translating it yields CASNSRGTETQYF.

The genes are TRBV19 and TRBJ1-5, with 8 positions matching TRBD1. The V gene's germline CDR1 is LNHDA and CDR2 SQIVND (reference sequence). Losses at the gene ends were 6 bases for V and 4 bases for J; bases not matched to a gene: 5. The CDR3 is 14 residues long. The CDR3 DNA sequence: TGTGCCAGTAGGGTGACAGGGGAGAATCAGCCCCAGCATTTT. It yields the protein CASRVTGENQPQHF.

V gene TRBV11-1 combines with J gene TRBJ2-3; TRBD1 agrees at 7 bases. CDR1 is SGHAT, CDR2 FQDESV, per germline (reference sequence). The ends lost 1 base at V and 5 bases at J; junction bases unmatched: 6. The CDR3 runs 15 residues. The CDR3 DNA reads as TGTGCCAGCAGCTTAGAATGGGGACAGCAAGATACGCAGTATTTT. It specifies CASSLEWGQQDTQYF.

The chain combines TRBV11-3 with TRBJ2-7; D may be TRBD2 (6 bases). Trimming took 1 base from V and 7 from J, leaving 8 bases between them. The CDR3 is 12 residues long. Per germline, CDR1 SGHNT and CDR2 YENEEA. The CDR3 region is CASSLVGREQYF. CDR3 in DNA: TGTGCCAGCAGCTTAGTGGGGAGGGAGCAGTACTTC. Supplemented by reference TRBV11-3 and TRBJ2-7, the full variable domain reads EAGVVQSPRYKIIEKKQPVAFWCNPISGHNTLYWYLQNLGQGPELLIRYENEEAVDDSQLPKDRFSAERLKGVDSTLKIQPAELGDSAVYLCASSLVGREQYFGPGTRLTVT.